Each of the 32 T cell receptor beta chains below was sequenced from the same sample in a study of blood T cell repertoires in COVID-19. Profiled with immunoSEQ multiplex PCR; TCRdb holds only in-frame clones, not every one. Here the sample spans under 250,000 clones, around 82% being singletons. The sample consisted of peripheral blood. All receptors come from a woman aged 40-49 years with active or convalescent COVID-19.

V is TRBV3-1 (or the pseudogene TRBV3-2) and J is TRBJ2-3; D may be TRBD2 (6 bases). The CDR3 sequence is 17 residues long. Germline V gene sequence: CDR1 LGHDT, CDR2 YNNKEL (reference sequence). V shed 4 bases and J shed 1 base, with 18 bases lying between them. CDR3 nucleotide sequence: TGTGCCAGCAGCCGTTACGTCCTAGCGATGGGCACAGATACGCAGTATTTT. Its protein product is CASSRYVLAMGTDTQYF.

V usage is TRBV6-4 and J usage is TRBJ1-2, with 9 bases aligning to TRBD1. Germline V gives CDR1 MRHNA, CDR2 SNTAGT. V was pared by 4 bases and J by 8 bases, with 5 bases of the junction left unmatched. This CDR3 has 13 amino acids. The CDR3 sequence is CASSGTGEGGYTF. The DNA of the CDR3 is TGTGCCAGCAGTGGGACAGGGGAAGGCGGCTACACCTTC.

The chain carries TRBV6-6 and TRBJ2-7, with D maybe TRBD1 (5 bases). This CDR3 is built from 11 residues. The V end lost 7 bases, the J end lost 3 bases, and 7 bases lay between the germline ends. CDR1 and CDR2 (germline): MNHNY, SVGAGI (reference sequence). The CDR3 sequence is CASTTVYEQYF. Here the CDR3 DNA reads TGTGCCAGCACGACAGTCTACGAGCAGTACTTC.

CDR3 DNA sequence: TGCGCCAGCAGCCAAGATACGGGCGGGAGCGAAGAGACCCAGTACTTC. It specifies CASSQDTGGSEETQYF. The chain links TRBV4-1 to TRBJ2-5; 7 nucleotides match TRBD2. V lost 0 bases and J lost 3; bases outside the gene matches: 7. Germline V gene lookup returns CDR1 MGHRA and CDR2 YSYEKL. This CDR3 is built from 16 residues.

V is TRBV30 and J is TRBJ2-7; perhaps TRBD2 as D (5 bases). The CDR3 contains 12 residues. Trimming took off 0 bases at V and 6 bases at J, with 9 bases between the two ends. Germline V gene data show CDR1 as GTSNPN and CDR2 as SVGIG (reference sequence). The CDR3 protein is CAWSVQSGEQYF. As DNA, the CDR3 is TGTGCCTGGAGTGTACAAAGCGGCGAGCAGTACTTC.

The chain is built from TRBV7-2 and TRBJ2-3; 14 positions agree with TRBD2. V lost 3 bases and J lost 4; bases outside the gene matches: 3. Per the germline V gene, CDR1 is SGHTA and CDR2 is FQGNSA. The CDR3 length is 16 residues. Written as DNA, the CDR3 is TGTGCCAGCAGCTTCAGACTAGCGGGGGGGGCAGATACGCAGTATTTT. Translated: CASSFRLAGGADTQYF.

V gene TRBV9 combines with J gene TRBJ2-3, with 9 bases lining up with TRBD2. V was clipped by 6 bases and J by 0 bases; unmatched bases: 8. There are 16 residues in the CDR3. Germline CDR1 reads SGDLS; CDR2 reads YYNGEE. The CDR3 bases are TGTGCCAGCACCATTAGCGGGGGCCATAGCACAGATACGCAGTATTTT. Translation: CASTISGGHSTDTQYF.

V gene TRBV6-5 combines with J gene TRBJ1-1, with no clear D. The V and J ends lost 5 bases and 1 base respectively, with 14 bases between them. This CDR3 has 15 amino acids. Germline-derived CDR1 and CDR2 are MNHEY and SVGAGI. In nucleotides, the CDR3 is TGTGCCAGCAGTCGCCCAGGAGGAACGAACACTGAAGCTTTCTTT. This encodes CASSRPGGTNTEAFF.

V is TRBV6-5 and J is TRBJ2-7, with 9 positions matching TRBD2. The CDR3 is made up of 15 amino acids. The V segment lost 7 bases and the J segment 2 bases; nucleotides outside the gene matches: 9. From germline, CDR1 is MNHEY and CDR2 SVGAGI. CDR3 DNA: TGTGCCAGCACCGGCGGGAGGGGTGGTCCCTACGAGCAGTACTTC. This translates into CASTGGRGGPYEQYF.

This clone was observed a few times. This chain links TRBV7-2 with TRBJ1-6, with 8 bases that match TRBD1. Trimming removed 5 bases from V and 5 bases from J; junction bases left unmatched: 8. From germline, CDR1 is SGHTA and CDR2 FQGNSA. The CDR3 is 16 amino acids. The CDR3 loop reads CASSPYGQGNNSPLHF. The CDR3 DNA reads as TGTGCCAGCAGCCCCTATGGACAGGGAAATAATTCACCCCTCCACTTT.

This clone was found a few times. This rearrangement joins TRBV30 to TRBJ1-2; TRBD1 might be the D (5 bases). The CDR3 totals 14 residues. The V gene's germline CDR1 is GTSNPN and CDR2 SVGIG (reference sequence). V was pared by 1 base and J by 4 bases, with 13 bases between. For the CDR3, the DNA is TGTGCCTGGAGTGCCTTAGGTGGGGCCTATGGCTACACCTTC. The encoded protein is CAWSALGGAYGYTF.

This chain uses TRBV4-2 with TRBJ2-1, with TRBD2 identical over 10 bases. The CDR3 covers 14 residues. The germline V gene encodes CDR1 LGHNA and CDR2 YNFKEQ. V dropped 4 bases and J dropped 4; count of bases not matched to a gene: 1. The CDR3 DNA reads as TGTGCCAGCAGCCCGGGACTAGCGTACAATGAGCAGTTCTTC. It encodes CASSPGLAYNEQFF.

This sequence joins TRBV3-1 (or the pseudogene TRBV3-2) and TRBJ2-2; perhaps TRBD1 as D (5 bases). The germline gives CDR1 LGHDT, CDR2 YNNKEL (reference sequence). The CDR3 has 16 amino acids. The germline V and J ends were trimmed by 0 bases and 2 bases, with 10 bases remaining between them. The CDR3 DNA reads TGTGCCAGCAGCCAAGAGTACAGGCCCAACACCGGGGAGCTGTTTTTT. Residues: CASSQEYRPNTGELFF.

Here the CDR3 DNA reads TGTGCCAGCAGCCCCCGTAAAGAGACCCAGTACTTC. It specifies CASSPRKETQYF. The chain recombines TRBV3-1 (or the pseudogene TRBV3-2) with TRBJ2-5; D is undetermined. Germline V CDR1 and CDR2: LGHDT, YNNKEL (reference sequence). This CDR3 comprises 12 residues. V lost 4 bases and J 3 bases, leaving 6 bases between the germline ends.

The V and J genes are TRBV6-5 and TRBJ1-1; TRBD1 matches at 7 bases. Germline assignment: CDR1 MNHEY and CDR2 SVGAGI. The CDR3 covers 13 residues. V lost 7 bases and J lost 0; bases outside the gene matches: 2. The CDR3 sequence: CASTRGMNTEAFF. In DNA form, the CDR3 reads TGTGCCAGCACCAGGGGGATGAACACTGAAGCTTTCTTT.

CDR3 in amino acids: CASSLEREKNYEQYF. The DNA for the CDR3 is TGTGCCAGCAGCTTAGAGCGGGAGAAAAACTACGAGCAGTACTTC. V usage is TRBV7-8 and J usage is TRBJ2-7; 8 nucleotides match TRBD2. V lost 1 base, J lost 3 bases, and 5 bases stayed unmatched. The CDR3 extends over 15 amino acids. The germline V gene encodes CDR1 SGHVS and CDR2 FQNEAQ. The variable domain in full, with the rest retrieved from reference TRBV7-8 and TRBJ2-7, is GAGVSQSPRYKVAKRGQDVALRCDPISGHVSLFWYQQALGQGPEFLTYFQNEAQLDKSGLPSDRFFAERPEGSVSTLKIQRTQQEDSAVYLCASSLEREKNYEQYFGPGTRLTVT.

J is TRBJ1-5 and V is TRBV15; D uncertain. V was cut by 0 bases and J by 7 bases, with 10 bases left in between. The CDR3 consists of 14 residues. Germline loops: CDR1 LNHNV, CDR2 YYDKDF (reference sequence). As DNA, the CDR3 is TGTGCCACCAGCAGAGACAGAGGGTGGCAGCCCCAGCATTTT. Amino acid sequence: CATSRDRGWQPQHF.

The chain is built from TRBV9 and TRBJ2-5; 8 nucleotides align to TRBD1. The CDR3 extends over 15 amino acids. The junction had 2 bases not matched to a gene; V was cut back by 0 bases and J by 1 base. Germline values: CDR1 SGDLS, CDR2 YYNGEE. DNA for the CDR3: TGTGCCAGCAGCGTAGGACAGGGGATCCAAGAGACCCAGTACTTC. It specifies CASSVGQGIQETQYF.

The V gene is TRBV5-1, the J gene TRBJ1-1; D uncertain. This CDR3 has 16 amino acids. V lost 0 bases, J lost 1 base, and 13 bases lay in between. Germline CDR1 is SGHRS and CDR2 is YFSETQ. The CDR3 loop is CASSLAGRHPNTEAFF. In DNA form, the CDR3 reads TGCGCCAGCAGCTTGGCTGGCAGACACCCGAACACTGAAGCTTTCTTT.

The CDR3 loop is CASSPMRGTLNQPQHF. CDR3 coding DNA: TGTGCCAGCAGTCCCATGAGGGGGACCCTCAATCAGCCCCAGCATTTT. V gene TRBV6-2 or TRBV6-3 combines with J gene TRBJ1-5; weak D call: TRBD1 (6 bases). V was cut by 5 bases and J by 3 bases, with 17 bases left in between. The CDR3 extends over 16 amino acids. Germline CDR1 and CDR2: MNHEY and SVGEGT.

The chain has TRBV30 and TRBJ2-5; possibly TRBD2 for D (5 bases). Germline V gives CDR1 GTSNPN, CDR2 SVGIG (reference sequence). V lost 0 bases, J lost 0 bases, and 14 bases lay in between. The CDR3 is made up of 16 amino acids. In DNA, the CDR3 is TGTGCCTGGAGTGTAAGGTCATCGGGATACCAAGAGACCCAGTACTTC. Its protein is CAWSVRSSGYQETQYF.

This clone was counted only a few times. V and J are TRBV29-1 and TRBJ1-2, with 8 bases lining up with TRBD1. The V gene's germline CDR1 is SQVTM and CDR2 ANQGSEA. CDR3 length equals 12 residues. V shed 6 bases and J 8 bases; nucleotides not matched to a gene: 8. The CDR3 here is CSVAGQGAGYTF. CDR3 DNA: TGCAGCGTGGCGGGGCAGGGGGCGGGCTACACCTTC.

This chain connects TRBV24-1 to TRBJ1-2; D perhaps matches TRBD1 (5 bases). This CDR3 comprises 15 residues. Germline lookup yields CDR1 KGHDR and CDR2 SFDVKD. Deletions cut 2 bases from V and 4 bases from J, with 13 bases between. This CDR3 reads CATSDSRRGGYGYTF. CDR3 nucleotide sequence: TGTGCCACCAGTGATTCGCGGAGGGGTGGCTATGGCTACACCTTC.

The V call is TRBV7-8, the J call TRBJ2-7; 7 bases agree with TRBD1. Trimming took 2 bases from V and 3 from J; bases not matched to a gene: 10. The CDR3 runs 16 residues. Germline loops: CDR1 SGHVS, CDR2 FQNEAQ. The CDR3 sequence: CASSLQGGALNYEQYF. The CDR3 DNA follows: TGTGCCAGCAGCTTACAAGGGGGCGCGTTGAACTACGAGCAGTACTTC.

The rearrangement joins TRBV11-2 to TRBJ1-3; tentative D call: TRBD1 (6 bases). The CDR3 sequence is 15 residues long. Trimming shortened V by 5 bases and J by 0 bases, and 11 bases separated the two germline ends. From germline, CDR1 is SGHAT and CDR2 FQNNGV. Written as DNA, the CDR3 is TGTGCCAGCAGCAATACAGGGAACTCTGGAAACACCATATATTTT. It specifies CASSNTGNSGNTIYF.

The CDR3 bases are TGTGCCAGCAGCATGGACAGGCAGAACAATGAGCAGTTCTTC. Translating gives CASSMDRQNNEQFF. This sequence joins TRBV11-2 and TRBJ2-1; 7 bases are a match to TRBD1. V lost 5 bases and J lost 5; bases outside the gene matches: 6. The germline CDR1 and CDR2 sequences are SGHAT and FQNNGV. The CDR3 extends over 14 amino acids.

V gene TRBV29-1 combines with J gene TRBJ1-4, with TRBD1 matching 8 bases. This CDR3 contains 13 residues. V shed 7 bases and J 8 bases; nucleotides not matched to a gene: 9. Germline-derived CDR1 and CDR2 are SQVTM and ANQGSEA. The CDR3 nucleotides read TGCAGCGGCCGGACAGGGTCGGGGGAAAAACTGTTTTTT. Protein sequence: CSGRTGSGEKLFF.

The chain employs TRBV5-5 and TRBJ2-2; tentatively, D is TRBD2 (5 bases). The CDR3 has 16 residues. Germline values: CDR1 SGHKS, CDR2 YYEKEE (reference sequence). The ends were cut back, 4 bases at V and 0 bases at J, with 13 bases in the middle. DNA of the CDR3: TGTGCCAGCAGCCTCTATTCCGGGGCGAACACCGGGGAGCTGTTTTTT. Translating it yields CASSLYSGANTGELFF.

This sequence joins TRBV3-1 (or the pseudogene TRBV3-2) and TRBJ2-7; D uncertain. Germline CDR1 and CDR2: LGHDT and YNNKEL (reference sequence). The CDR3 consists of 14 residues. The V gene lost 1 base and the J gene lost 3 bases, with 10 bases spanning the gap. The CDR3: CASSQGLGVYEQYF. Written as DNA, the CDR3 is TGTGCCAGCAGCCAAGGCCTAGGAGTCTACGAGCAGTACTTC.

Only one count was recorded for this clone. The rearrangement links TRBV3-1 (or the pseudogene TRBV3-2) to TRBJ1-5; the D is unclear. The length of the CDR3 is 15 residues. V was shortened by 2 bases and J by 3 bases, with 11 bases between the two germline ends. Per the germline V gene, CDR1 is LGHDT and CDR2 is YNNKEL (reference sequence). The CDR3 nucleotides are TGTGCCAGCAGCCAATTGACGGGGATCAATCAGCCCCAGCATTTT. This sequence encodes CASSQLTGINQPQHF.

Details on this clone: Other DNA sequences in the same sample also yield this CDR3. The chain recombines TRBV7-3 with TRBJ1-6, with TRBD1 matching over 9 bases. J was trimmed by 6 bases and V by 5 bases; bases with no gene match: 2. CDR3 length equals 14 residues. CDR1 and CDR2 (germline): SGHTA, FQGTGA. CDR3 region: CASSRGQGNSPLHF. CDR3 nucleotides: TGTGCCAGCAGCCGGGGACAGGGTAATTCACCCCTCCACTTT.

The genes are TRBV5-1 and TRBJ2-7, with 7 nucleotides matching TRBD1. With V trimmed by 1 base and J by 6 bases, 7 bases remained unmatched. The CDR3 runs 14 residues. The germline V gene has CDR1 SGHRS and CDR2 YFSETQ. The DNA of the CDR3 is TGCGCCAGCAGCTTGAGCCAGGGGGATCCCGAGCAGTACTTC. This encodes CASSLSQGDPEQYF.